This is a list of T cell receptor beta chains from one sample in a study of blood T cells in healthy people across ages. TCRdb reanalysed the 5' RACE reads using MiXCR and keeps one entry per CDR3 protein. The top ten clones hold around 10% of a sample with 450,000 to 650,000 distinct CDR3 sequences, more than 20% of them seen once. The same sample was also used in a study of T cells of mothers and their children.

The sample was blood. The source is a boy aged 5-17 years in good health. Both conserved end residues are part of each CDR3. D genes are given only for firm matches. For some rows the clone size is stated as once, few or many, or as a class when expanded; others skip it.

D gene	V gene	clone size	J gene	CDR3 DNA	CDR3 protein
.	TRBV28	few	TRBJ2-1	TGTGCCAGCAGTTTACCGTTTGGGGTTTACAGCTCCTACAATGAGCAGTTCTTC	CASSLPFGVYSSYNEQFF
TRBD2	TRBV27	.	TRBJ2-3	TGTGCCAGCAGTTCCTCGACTAGCGGGGAGCCAGATACGCAGTATTTT	CASSSSTSGEPDTQYF
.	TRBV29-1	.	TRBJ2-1	TGCAGCGTTGAATTGGTCAATGAGCAGTTCTTC	CSVELVNEQFF
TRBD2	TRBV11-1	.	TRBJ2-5	TGTGCCAGCAGCTTCGACCTAGCGGGGAATCAAGAGACCCAGTACTTC	CASSFDLAGNQETQYF
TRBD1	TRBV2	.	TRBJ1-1	TGTGCCAGCAGTGATGAGGGCGGCAGGGGGCACACTGAAGCTTTCTTT	CASSDEGGRGHTEAFF
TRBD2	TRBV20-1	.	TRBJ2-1	TGCAGTGCTAGACCACAAGGACTAGCGGGATTTGAGCAGTTCTTC	CSARPQGLAGFEQFF
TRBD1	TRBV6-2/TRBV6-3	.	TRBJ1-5	TGTGCCAGCAGTTATTTCCCCGGACAGGGGGGCAATCAGCCCCAGCATTTT	CASSYFPGQGGNQPQHF
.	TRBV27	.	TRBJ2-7	TGTGCCAGCAGATGGAAGAGCTCCTACGAGCAGTACTTC	CASRWKSSYEQYF
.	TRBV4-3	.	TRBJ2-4	TGCGCCAGCAGCCAAGACCAGGGGAAGTCCAAAAACATTCAGTACTTC	CASSQDQGKSKNIQYF
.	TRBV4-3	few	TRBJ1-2	TGCGCCAGCAGCCAAGATAAGGGAAGCTATGGCTACACCTTC	CASSQDKGSYGYTF
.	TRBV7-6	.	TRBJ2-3	TGTGCCAGCAGGGATTCGAGGGGGTCGGGGGATACGCAGTATTTT	CASRDSRGSGDTQYF
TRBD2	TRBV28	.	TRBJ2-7	TGTGCCAGCACTGCGGGACTAGCGGGAGACGAGCAGTACTTC	CASTAGLAGDEQYF
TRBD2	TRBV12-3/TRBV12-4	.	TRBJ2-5	TGTGCCATTACTCTAGCGGGGGGGCGGGAGCAGTACTTC	CAITLAGGREQYF
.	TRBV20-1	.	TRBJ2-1	TGCAGTGCAAGACAAGTGGATGAGCAGTTCTTC	CSARQVDEQFF
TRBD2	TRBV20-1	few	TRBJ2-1	TGCAGTGCTAGGGGACTAGCGGGACTCAATGAGCAGTTCTTC	CSARGLAGLNEQFF
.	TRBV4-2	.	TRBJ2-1	TGTGCCAGCAGCCAACCCCTCCAAAGCAATGAGCAGTTCTTC	CASSQPLQSNEQFF
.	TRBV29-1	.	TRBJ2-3	TGCAGCGTTGAAGAGGGGGCGCCGGGCACAGATACGCAGTATTTT	CSVEEGAPGTDTQYF
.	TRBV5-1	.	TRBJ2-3	TGCGCCAGCAGCTTGGTATCCGCCCCTACAGATACGCAGTATTTT	CASSLVSAPTDTQYF
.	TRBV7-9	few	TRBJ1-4	TGTGCCAGCAGCCCCGGGACCGATGAAAAACTGTTTTTT	CASSPGTDEKLFF
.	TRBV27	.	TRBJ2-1	TGTGCCAGCAGTTTAAGGATGTTGAGGGAGCAGTTCTTC	CASSLRMLREQFF
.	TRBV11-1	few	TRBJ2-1	TGTGCCAGCACCGTCCGGGACCCGGTTGTCAATGAGCAGTTCTTC	CASTVRDPVVNEQFF
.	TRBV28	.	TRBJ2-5	TGTGCCAGCAAAGGACCTAACCGCAGGGAGACCCAGTACTTC	CASKGPNRRETQYF
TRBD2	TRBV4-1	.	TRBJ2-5	TGCGCCAGCAGCCGGGTACGAGCGGGGGGAAAAGAGACCCAGTACTTC	CASSRVRAGGKETQYF
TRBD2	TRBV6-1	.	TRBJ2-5	TGTGCCAGCAGTGCTAGCGGGGTAAAGGCCCAGTACTTC	CASSASGVKAQYF
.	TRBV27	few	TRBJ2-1	TGTGCCAGCAGTATCGACACTTCCTACAATGAGCAGTTCTTC	CASSIDTSYNEQFF
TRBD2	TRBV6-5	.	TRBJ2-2	TGTGCCAGCAGTTACGGACTAGCGGGAGTGGCCGGGGAGCTGTTTTTT	CASSYGLAGVAGELFF
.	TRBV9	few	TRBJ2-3	TGTGCCAGCAGCGTAGGGGCGGGCACAGATACGCAGTATTTT	CASSVGAGTDTQYF
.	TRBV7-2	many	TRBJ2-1	TGTGCCAGCAGCTGGGGATACAATGAGCAGTTCTTC	CASSWGYNEQFF
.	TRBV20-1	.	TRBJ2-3	TGCAGTGCTAGAGCCCCCCGGGGATCAGATACGCAGTATTTT	CSARAPRGSDTQYF
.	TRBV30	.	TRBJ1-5	TGTGCCTGGAGTCGGAATACTGCGGGCAATCAGCCCCAGCATTTT	CAWSRNTAGNQPQHF
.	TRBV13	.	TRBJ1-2	TGTGCCAGCAGCAAGGTTGATGACTATGGCTACACCTTC	CASSKVDDYGYTF
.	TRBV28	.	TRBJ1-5	TGTGCCAGCAGTCCCGATTCAGGGAAATTCAATCAGCCCCAGCATTTT	CASSPDSGKFNQPQHF
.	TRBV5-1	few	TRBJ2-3	TGCGCCAGCAGCCCGGACACCACTGCAAGTACGCAGTATTTT	CASSPDTTASTQYF
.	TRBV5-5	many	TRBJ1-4	TGTGCCAGCAGCTCCTTCCCCAGACAGTTTTTTAATGAAAAACTGTTTTTT	CASSSFPRQFFNEKLFF
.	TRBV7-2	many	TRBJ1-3	TGTGCCAGCAGCACTTACGAGGACTCTGGAAACACCATATATTTT	CASSTYEDSGNTIYF
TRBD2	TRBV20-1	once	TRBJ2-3	TGCAGTGCTAGAGATCGGTCCGGGGGGGCCGTTTATACGCAGTATTTT	CSARDRSGGAVYTQYF
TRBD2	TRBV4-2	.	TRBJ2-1	TGTGCCAGCAGCCAAGGGACTAGCGGGAGGACCACGGGGAATGAGCAGTTCTTC	CASSQGTSGRTTGNEQFF
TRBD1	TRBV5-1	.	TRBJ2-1	TGCGCCAGCAGCTTGTTTGGGACAGGGGGCAATGAGCAGTTCTTC	CASSLFGTGGNEQFF
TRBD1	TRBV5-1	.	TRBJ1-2	TGCGCCAGCAGCTTGGGACAGGGCAACTATGCCTACACCTTC	CASSLGQGNYAYTF
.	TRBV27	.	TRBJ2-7	TGTGCCAGCAGTTTATGGGGGGCGGACTTCTACGAGCAGTACTTC	CASSLWGADFYEQYF
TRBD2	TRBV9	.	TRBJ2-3	TGTGCCAGCAGCGTACGACCCGGGGGGACGGATACGCAGTATTTT	CASSVRPGGTDTQYF